Listed below are T cell receptor beta chains from one sample, sequenced in a study of T cell responses to AZD1222 COVID-19 vaccine. Measured with immunoSEQ multiplex PCR; TCRdb has only the in-frame clones, and not every one. Here the sample spans roughly 260,000 clones, 80% to 95% being singletons. Sequenced material: peripheral blood, taken on day 0 of AZD1222 vaccination. These receptors were obtained from an adult in good health. The CDR3 runs from the conserved cysteine through the conserved F or W. Each record gives: V gene, D gene, J gene, clone size, CDR3 DNA, CDR3 protein. D genes are given only for firm matches. A clone size is listed for some rows: how often the clone was seen (once, few, many), or a class if it is expanded.

v_gene: TRBV2; d_gene: .; j_gene: TRBJ1-1; abundance: .; CDR3nt: TGTGCCAGCAGCCCTATCTATAATGAAGCTTTCTTT; CDR3aa: CASSPIYNEAFF
v_gene: TRBV7-8; d_gene: .; j_gene: TRBJ1-4; abundance: .; CDR3nt: TGTGCCAGCAGCTTCGACGCCCTCGATGAAAAACTGTTTTTT; CDR3aa: CASSFDALDEKLFF
v_gene: TRBV21-1; d_gene: .; j_gene: TRBJ1-5; abundance: few; CDR3nt: TGTGCCAGCAGCAAAGGGAGAGATCAGCCCCAGCATTTT; CDR3aa: CASSKGRDQPQHF
v_gene: TRBV28; d_gene: .; j_gene: TRBJ2-7; abundance: .; CDR3nt: TGTGCCAGCAGGACTGCATACGAGCAGTACTTC; CDR3aa: CASRTAYEQYF
v_gene: TRBV5-1; d_gene: TRBD2; j_gene: TRBJ2-5; abundance: once; CDR3nt: TGCGCCAGCAGCCGGGGGGTCCAAGAGACCCAGTACTTC; CDR3aa: CASSRGVQETQYF
v_gene: TRBV28; d_gene: .; j_gene: TRBJ2-2; abundance: .; CDR3nt: TGTGCCAGCAGTATGGGGGGCGAGAGTACCGGGGAGCTGTTTTTT; CDR3aa: CASSMGGESTGELFF
v_gene: TRBV7-9; d_gene: .; j_gene: TRBJ2-7; abundance: .; CDR3nt: TGTGCCCCCATTGCCTTCGAGCAGTACTTC; CDR3aa: CAPIAFEQYF
v_gene: TRBV9; d_gene: .; j_gene: TRBJ2-7; abundance: .; CDR3nt: TGTGCCAGCAGCGTAGGGGGAGGGGGAAACGAGCAGTACTTC; CDR3aa: CASSVGGGGNEQYF
v_gene: TRBV28; d_gene: .; j_gene: TRBJ2-1; abundance: .; CDR3nt: TGTGCCAGCATCCATGGTGAGCAGTTCTTC; CDR3aa: CASIHGEQFF
v_gene: TRBV15; d_gene: .; j_gene: TRBJ1-1; abundance: .; CDR3nt: TGTGCCACCAAGAGAGAGATAACCACTGAAGCTTTCTTT; CDR3aa: CATKREITTEAFF
v_gene: TRBV10-3; d_gene: .; j_gene: TRBJ2-7; abundance: .; CDR3nt: TGTGCCATCAGTGAGTTGGCCGGCTCCTACGAGCAGTACTTC; CDR3aa: CAISELAGSYEQYF
v_gene: TRBV27; d_gene: TRBD1; j_gene: TRBJ2-1; abundance: once; CDR3nt: TGTGCCAGCAGTCCCCAGCTTGACAGGGGAAATGAGCAGTTCTTC; CDR3aa: CASSPQLDRGNEQFF
v_gene: TRBV5-1; d_gene: TRBD2; j_gene: TRBJ2-1; abundance: few; CDR3nt: TGCGCCAGCAGCCCCATTAGCGGGGGGTCAAATGAGCAGTTCTTC; CDR3aa: CASSPISGGSNEQFF
v_gene: TRBV5-5; d_gene: .; j_gene: TRBJ1-5; abundance: .; CDR3nt: TGTGCCAGCAGCTTGGGCGGGGGGGGATATGGCAATCAGCCCCAGCATTTT; CDR3aa: CASSLGGGGYGNQPQHF
v_gene: TRBV6-1; d_gene: .; j_gene: TRBJ1-3; abundance: .; CDR3nt: TGTGCCAGCAGTGACAGGGATAGAAACACCATATATTTT; CDR3aa: CASSDRDRNTIYF
v_gene: TRBV10-3; d_gene: .; j_gene: TRBJ2-7; abundance: .; CDR3nt: TGTGCCATCAGAGAGACCTCTTCCTACGAGCAGTACTTC; CDR3aa: CAIRETSSYEQYF
v_gene: TRBV6-4; d_gene: TRBD2; j_gene: TRBJ2-3; abundance: .; CDR3nt: TGTGCCAGCAGTGTGGGCGGGGGGGCCACAGATACGCAGTATTTT; CDR3aa: CASSVGGGATDTQYF
v_gene: TRBV14; d_gene: .; j_gene: TRBJ2-2; abundance: .; CDR3nt: TGTGCCAGCAGCCGAGCCCCGAACACCGGGGAGCTGTTTTTT; CDR3aa: CASSRAPNTGELFF
v_gene: TRBV16; d_gene: TRBD1; j_gene: TRBJ1-2; abundance: .; CDR3nt: TGTGCCAGCAGCCAAACACAGGGGGCGCGTGGCTACACCTTC; CDR3aa: CASSQTQGARGYTF
v_gene: TRBV6-2/TRBV6-3; d_gene: TRBD1; j_gene: TRBJ2-1; abundance: .; CDR3nt: TGTGCCAGCAGTTACTCCCAAGACAGGGGCGAGGGTGAGCAGTTCTTC; CDR3aa: CASSYSQDRGEGEQFF
v_gene: TRBV7-2; d_gene: .; j_gene: TRBJ1-2; abundance: .; CDR3nt: TGTGCCAGCAGCTTAAAGGCCAGCAACTATGGCTACACCTTC; CDR3aa: CASSLKASNYGYTF
v_gene: TRBV5-4; d_gene: TRBD1; j_gene: TRBJ2-2; abundance: .; CDR3nt: TGTGCCAGCAGACAGGGGAGCCCAAACACCGGGGAGCTGTTTTTT; CDR3aa: CASRQGSPNTGELFF
v_gene: TRBV12-3/TRBV12-4; d_gene: TRBD2; j_gene: TRBJ2-1; abundance: .; CDR3nt: TGTGCCACCTCTCAGGTAGCGGGTTATGAGCAGTTCTTC; CDR3aa: CATSQVAGYEQFF
v_gene: TRBV2; d_gene: .; j_gene: TRBJ1-1; abundance: .; CDR3nt: TGTGCCAGTCTAGAAGGGACTGAAGCTTTCTTT; CDR3aa: CASLEGTEAFF
v_gene: TRBV5-1; d_gene: TRBD2; j_gene: TRBJ2-7; abundance: .; CDR3nt: TGCGCCAGCAGCTTCGGGACTAGCGCCTACGAGCAGTACTTC; CDR3aa: CASSFGTSAYEQYF
v_gene: TRBV14; d_gene: .; j_gene: TRBJ2-1; abundance: .; CDR3nt: TGTGCCAGCAGCCAAGACTCCAAATGGTTTAGCTCCTACAATGAGCAGTTCTTC; CDR3aa: CASSQDSKWFSSYNEQFF
v_gene: TRBV6-5; d_gene: .; j_gene: TRBJ2-7; abundance: .; CDR3nt: TGTGCCAGCAGCAATCCGGGCCGCTCCTACGAGCAGTACTTC; CDR3aa: CASSNPGRSYEQYF
v_gene: TRBV5-4; d_gene: .; j_gene: TRBJ2-1; abundance: .; CDR3nt: TGTGCCAGCAGCCCCAGGGACGGCCGACAATACAATGAGCAGTTCTTC; CDR3aa: CASSPRDGRQYNEQFF
v_gene: TRBV7-9; d_gene: .; j_gene: TRBJ2-7; abundance: .; CDR3nt: TGTGCCAGCACCGGAACAGGGGGGGACGCCTACGAGCAGTACTTC; CDR3aa: CASTGTGGDAYEQYF
v_gene: TRBV28; d_gene: .; j_gene: TRBJ1-1; abundance: once; CDR3nt: TGTGCCAGCAGGGACAGTTTAGGCACTGAAGCTTTCTTT; CDR3aa: CASRDSLGTEAFF
v_gene: TRBV5-5; d_gene: .; j_gene: TRBJ2-3; abundance: .; CDR3nt: TGTGCCAGCAGCTTGTCTGGAGATACGCAGTATTTT; CDR3aa: CASSLSGDTQYF
v_gene: TRBV10-3; d_gene: .; j_gene: TRBJ2-2; abundance: .; CDR3nt: TGTGCCATCAGTGATAAAGCGGCCAACACCGGGGAGCTGTTTTTT; CDR3aa: CAISDKAANTGELFF
v_gene: TRBV5-8; d_gene: TRBD2; j_gene: TRBJ2-1; abundance: .; CDR3nt: TGTGCCAGCAGCATGGGGAGGGTCCTCACCTACAATGAGCAGTTCTTC; CDR3aa: CASSMGRVLTYNEQFF
v_gene: TRBV5-5; d_gene: .; j_gene: TRBJ2-7; abundance: .; CDR3nt: TGTGCCAGCAGCTTAGACGGCGAGCCCTACGAGCAGTACTTC; CDR3aa: CASSLDGEPYEQYF
v_gene: TRBV9; d_gene: .; j_gene: TRBJ2-7; abundance: .; CDR3nt: TGTGCCAGCAGCCTCCGTGCGGGCTACGAGCAGTACTTC; CDR3aa: CASSLRAGYEQYF
v_gene: TRBV6-5; d_gene: .; j_gene: TRBJ1-2; abundance: .; CDR3nt: TGTGCCAGCAGTTCCCTCCCCGACACTGGCTACACCTTC; CDR3aa: CASSSLPDTGYTF
v_gene: TRBV13; d_gene: TRBD2; j_gene: TRBJ2-7; abundance: once; CDR3nt: TGTGCCAGCAGCTTACAGACTAGCGGAGCCTACGAGCAGTACTTC; CDR3aa: CASSLQTSGAYEQYF
v_gene: TRBV19; d_gene: .; j_gene: TRBJ2-1; abundance: .; CDR3nt: TGTGCCACATCAGGGGTTCGATACAATGAGCAGTTCTTC; CDR3aa: CATSGVRYNEQFF
v_gene: TRBV7-2; d_gene: TRBD1; j_gene: TRBJ1-6; abundance: .; CDR3nt: TGTGCCAGCAGCAGAGGACAGGTTCCTTCACCCCTCCACTTT; CDR3aa: CASSRGQVPSPLHF
v_gene: TRBV7-2; d_gene: .; j_gene: TRBJ1-2; abundance: few; CDR3nt: TGTGCCAGCAGCTTAGTAGGAGGGGGATCCTACTATGGCTACACCTTC; CDR3aa: CASSLVGGGSYYGYTF
v_gene: TRBV5-6; d_gene: .; j_gene: TRBJ1-4; abundance: .; CDR3nt: TGTGCCAGCAGCTTTGTGATTGAAAAACTGTTTTTT; CDR3aa: CASSFVIEKLFF
v_gene: TRBV5-1; d_gene: .; j_gene: TRBJ1-1; abundance: once; CDR3nt: TGCGCCAGCAGCCGAGGGGACTGGGAGAACACTGAAGCTTTCTTT; CDR3aa: CASSRGDWENTEAFF
v_gene: TRBV27; d_gene: .; j_gene: TRBJ1-2; abundance: .; CDR3nt: TGTGCCAGCAGTTTAACCGGGACTCTGGATGGCTACACCTTC; CDR3aa: CASSLTGTLDGYTF
v_gene: TRBV28; d_gene: TRBD1; j_gene: TRBJ2-1; abundance: .; CDR3nt: TGTGCCAGCAGTTACGGGGATGGGACAGAGTCCTACAATGAGCAGTTCTTC; CDR3aa: CASSYGDGTESYNEQFF
v_gene: TRBV6-5; d_gene: TRBD1; j_gene: TRBJ1-1; abundance: .; CDR3nt: TGTGCCAGCAACACGAATACAGGGGGAACTGAAGCTTTCTTT; CDR3aa: CASNTNTGGTEAFF
v_gene: TRBV29-1; d_gene: .; j_gene: TRBJ2-3; abundance: .; CDR3nt: TGCAGCGCCGGACCCTCCGAGAAGCATCCAGATACGCAGTATTTT; CDR3aa: CSAGPSEKHPDTQYF
v_gene: TRBV12-3/TRBV12-4; d_gene: .; j_gene: TRBJ2-1; abundance: .; CDR3nt: TGTGCCAGCAACCGGGACTATGAGCAGTTCTTC; CDR3aa: CASNRDYEQFF
v_gene: TRBV4-1; d_gene: .; j_gene: TRBJ2-7; abundance: .; CDR3nt: TGCGCCAGCAGCCTGACAGGGACTGGGGAGCAGTACTTC; CDR3aa: CASSLTGTGEQYF
v_gene: TRBV28; d_gene: TRBD1; j_gene: TRBJ1-2; abundance: .; CDR3nt: TGTGCCAGCAGGGGGACAGGGAGGGCCTATGGCTACACCTTC; CDR3aa: CASRGTGRAYGYTF
v_gene: TRBV27; d_gene: .; j_gene: TRBJ2-7; abundance: .; CDR3nt: TGTGCCAGCAGTTTTTACGGGGGTGGGGGCGAGCAGTACTTC; CDR3aa: CASSFYGGGGEQYF
v_gene: TRBV6-5; d_gene: .; j_gene: TRBJ2-7; abundance: once; CDR3nt: TGTGCCAGCAGCCCCGGGCCCGCGGACTACGAGCAGTACTTC; CDR3aa: CASSPGPADYEQYF
v_gene: TRBV29-1; d_gene: .; j_gene: TRBJ2-3; abundance: .; CDR3nt: TGCAGCGAGGGGAGGAGCACAGATACGCAGTATTTT; CDR3aa: CSEGRSTDTQYF
v_gene: TRBV7-2; d_gene: .; j_gene: TRBJ2-1; abundance: .; CDR3nt: TGTGCCAGCAGCTTGGGTCGGTACAATGAGCAGTTCTTC; CDR3aa: CASSLGRYNEQFF
v_gene: TRBV7-2; d_gene: .; j_gene: TRBJ1-2; abundance: .; CDR3nt: TGTGCCAGCAGCAAACAGGGTGTTCCTAACTATGGCTACACCTTC; CDR3aa: CASSKQGVPNYGYTF